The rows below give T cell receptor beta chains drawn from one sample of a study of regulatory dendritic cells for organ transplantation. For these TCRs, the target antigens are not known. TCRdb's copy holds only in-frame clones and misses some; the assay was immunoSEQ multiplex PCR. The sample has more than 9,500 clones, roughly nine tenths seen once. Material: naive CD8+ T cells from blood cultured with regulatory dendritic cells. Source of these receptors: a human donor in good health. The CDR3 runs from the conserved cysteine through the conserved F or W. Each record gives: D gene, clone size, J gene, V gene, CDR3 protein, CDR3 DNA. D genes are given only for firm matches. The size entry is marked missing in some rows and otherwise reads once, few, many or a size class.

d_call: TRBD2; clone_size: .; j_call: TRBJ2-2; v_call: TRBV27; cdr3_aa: CASSPSDPTSGSITGELFF; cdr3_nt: TGTGCCAGCAGTCCTAGTGACCCGACTAGCGGGAGTATTACCGGGGAGCTGTTTTTT
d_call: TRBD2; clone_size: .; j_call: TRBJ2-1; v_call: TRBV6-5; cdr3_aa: CASRREGLPDEQFF; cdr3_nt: TGTGCCAGCAGGCGGGAGGGCCTTCCTGATGAGCAGTTCTTC
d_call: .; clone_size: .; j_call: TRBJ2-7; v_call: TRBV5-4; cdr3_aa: CASSRSGDTPYEQYF; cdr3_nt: TGTGCCAGCAGCCGCTCCGGGGACACGCCCTACGAGCAGTACTTC
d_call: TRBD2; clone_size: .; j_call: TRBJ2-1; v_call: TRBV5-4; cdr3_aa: CASSLRAGDYWSYNEQFF; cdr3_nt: TGTGCCAGCAGCTTGCGGGCGGGGGACTATTGGTCCTACAATGAGCAGTTCTTC
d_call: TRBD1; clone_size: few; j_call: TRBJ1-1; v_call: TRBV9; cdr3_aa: CASSPGGTWNTEAFF; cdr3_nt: TGTGCCAGCAGCCCAGGGGGGACCTGGAACACTGAAGCTTTCTTT
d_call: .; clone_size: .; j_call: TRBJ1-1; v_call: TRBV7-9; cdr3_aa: CASSPPGWTNTEAFF; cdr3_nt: TGTGCCAGCAGCCCCCCCGGGTGGACGAACACTGAAGCTTTCTTT
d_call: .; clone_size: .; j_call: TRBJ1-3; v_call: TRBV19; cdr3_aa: CASNRRTDSGNTIYF; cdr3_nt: TGTGCCAGTAATCGAAGGACAGACTCTGGAAACACCATATATTTT
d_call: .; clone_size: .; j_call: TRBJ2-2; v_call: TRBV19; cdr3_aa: CASSMAGGTGELFF; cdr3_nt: TGTGCCAGTAGTATGGCTGGCGGCACCGGGGAGCTGTTTTTT
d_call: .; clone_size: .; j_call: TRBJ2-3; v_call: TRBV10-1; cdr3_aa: CASSEPDRSTDTQYF; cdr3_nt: TGCGCCAGCAGTGAGCCCGACCGGAGCACAGATACGCAGTATTTT
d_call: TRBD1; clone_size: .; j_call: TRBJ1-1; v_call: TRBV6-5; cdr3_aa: CASSGTVNTEAFF; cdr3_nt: TGTGCCAGCAGCGGGACAGTGAACACTGAAGCTTTCTTT
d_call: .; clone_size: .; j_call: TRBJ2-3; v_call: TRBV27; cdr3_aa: CASSSFGTDTQYF; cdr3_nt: TGTGCCAGCAGTAGTTTTGGTACAGATACGCAGTATTTT
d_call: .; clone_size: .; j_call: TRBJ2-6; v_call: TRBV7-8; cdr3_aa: CASPNRVSGANVLTF; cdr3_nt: TGTGCCAGCCCCAACAGGGTCTCTGGGGCCAACGTCCTGACTTTC
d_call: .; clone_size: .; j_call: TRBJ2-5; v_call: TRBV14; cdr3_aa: CASSQDWGRETQYF; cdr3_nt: TGTGCCAGCAGCCAAGACTGGGGACGTGAGACCCAGTACTTC
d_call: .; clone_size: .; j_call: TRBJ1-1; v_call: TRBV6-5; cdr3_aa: CASSLFVSNTEAFF; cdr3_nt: TGTGCCAGCAGCCTCTTTGTCTCGAACACTGAAGCTTTCTTT
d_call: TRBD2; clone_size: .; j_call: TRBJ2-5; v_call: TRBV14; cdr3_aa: CASSQHRGRAETQYF; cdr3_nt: TGTGCCAGCAGCCAACACCGCGGGAGGGCCGAGACCCAGTACTTC
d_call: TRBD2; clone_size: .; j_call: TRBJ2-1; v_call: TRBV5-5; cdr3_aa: CASIERGNSYNEQFF; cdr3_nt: TGTGCCAGCATCGAGCGGGGGAACTCCTACAATGAGCAGTTCTTC
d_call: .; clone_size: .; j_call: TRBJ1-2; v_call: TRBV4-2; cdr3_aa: CASSFNAWGQDGYTF; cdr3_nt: TGTGCCAGCAGCTTTAACGCGTGGGGGCAGGACGGCTACACCTTC
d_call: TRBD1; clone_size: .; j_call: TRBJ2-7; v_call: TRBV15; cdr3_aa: CATSRYDRDPYEQYF; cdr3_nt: TGTGCCACCAGCAGGTACGACAGGGACCCCTACGAGCAGTACTTC
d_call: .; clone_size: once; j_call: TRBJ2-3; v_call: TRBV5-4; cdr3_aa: CASSFGGSLTDTQYF; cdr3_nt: TGTGCCAGCAGCTTTGGAGGTAGCCTCACAGATACGCAGTATTTT
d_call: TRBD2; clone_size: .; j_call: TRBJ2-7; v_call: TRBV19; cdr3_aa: CASSIRLAGPKPYEQYF; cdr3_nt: TGTGCCAGTAGTATCCGGCTAGCGGGACCTAAGCCCTACGAGCAGTACTTC
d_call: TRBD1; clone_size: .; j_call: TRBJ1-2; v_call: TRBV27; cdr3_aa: CASSFFRGHGYTF; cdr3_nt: TGTGCCAGCAGTTTTTTCAGGGGGCATGGCTACACCTTC
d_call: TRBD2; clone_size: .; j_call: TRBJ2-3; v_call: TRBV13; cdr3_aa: CASSRQPGLADTDTQYF; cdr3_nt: TGTGCCAGCAGCCGCCAACCGGGACTAGCGGATACAGATACGCAGTATTTT
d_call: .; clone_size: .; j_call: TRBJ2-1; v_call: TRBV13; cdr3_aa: CASSSRGGGEQFF; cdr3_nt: TGTGCCAGCAGTTCCAGGGGGGGAGGTGAGCAGTTCTTC
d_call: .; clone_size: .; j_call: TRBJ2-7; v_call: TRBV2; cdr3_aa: CASKGSEQYF; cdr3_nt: TGTGCCAGCAAGGGGTCCGAGCAGTACTTC
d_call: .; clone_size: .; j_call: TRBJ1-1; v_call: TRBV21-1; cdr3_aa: CASSNGWTGEHTEAFF; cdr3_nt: TGTGCCAGCAGCAACGGCTGGACAGGGGAACATACTGAAGCTTTCTTT
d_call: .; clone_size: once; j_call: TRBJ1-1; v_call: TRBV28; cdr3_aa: CASSSAGGTITEAFF; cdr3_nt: TGTGCCAGCAGTTCCGCGGGGGGGACGATCACTGAAGCTTTCTTT
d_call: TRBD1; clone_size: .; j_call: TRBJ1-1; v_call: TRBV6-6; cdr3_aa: CASSRDRGTEAFF; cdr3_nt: TGTGCCAGCAGTCGGGACAGGGGCACTGAAGCTTTCTTT
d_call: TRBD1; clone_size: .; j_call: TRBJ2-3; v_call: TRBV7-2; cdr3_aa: CASSRNRGPTDTQYF; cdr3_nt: TGTGCCAGCAGCCGAAACAGGGGGCCGACAGATACGCAGTATTTT
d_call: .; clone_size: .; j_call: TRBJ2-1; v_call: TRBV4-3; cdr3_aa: CASSQDRASYNEQFF; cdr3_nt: TGCGCCAGCAGCCAAGACAGGGCCTCCTACAATGAGCAGTTCTTC
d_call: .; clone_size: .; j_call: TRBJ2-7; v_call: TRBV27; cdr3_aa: CASSFHEQYF; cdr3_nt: TGTGCCAGCTCCTTCCACGAGCAGTACTTC
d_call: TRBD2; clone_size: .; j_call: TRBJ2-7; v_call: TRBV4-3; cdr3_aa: CASSQDSAGVREQYF; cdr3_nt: TGCGCCAGCAGCCAAGATTCGGCGGGAGTCCGCGAGCAGTACTTC
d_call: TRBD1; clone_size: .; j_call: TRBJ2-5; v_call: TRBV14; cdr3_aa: CASSQIRGQGGETQYF; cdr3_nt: TGTGCCAGCAGCCAAATACGGGGACAGGGAGGAGAGACCCAGTACTTC
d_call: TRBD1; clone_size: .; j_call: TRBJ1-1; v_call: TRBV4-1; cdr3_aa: CASSQATTGVNTEAFF; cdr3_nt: TGCGCCAGCAGCCAAGCCACTACAGGGGTGAACACTGAAGCTTTCTTT
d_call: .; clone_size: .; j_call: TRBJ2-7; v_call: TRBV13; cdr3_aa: CASSLGSGGWTYEQYF; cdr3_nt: TGTGCCAGCAGCTTAGGCTCAGGAGGGTGGACCTACGAGCAGTACTTC
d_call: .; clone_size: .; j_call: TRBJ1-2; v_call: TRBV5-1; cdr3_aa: CASSLDVYPNYGYTF; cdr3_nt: TGCGCCAGCAGCTTGGATGTCTATCCTAACTATGGCTACACCTTC
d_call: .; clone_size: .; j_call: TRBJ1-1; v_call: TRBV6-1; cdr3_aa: CAGVTHPNVEAFF; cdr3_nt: TGTGCCGGGGTGACCCACCCCAATGTTGAAGCTTTCTTT
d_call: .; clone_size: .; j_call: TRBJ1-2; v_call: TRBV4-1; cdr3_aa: CASSQDLEFYGYTF; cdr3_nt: TGCGCCAGCAGCCAAGATCTGGAATTCTATGGCTACACCTTC
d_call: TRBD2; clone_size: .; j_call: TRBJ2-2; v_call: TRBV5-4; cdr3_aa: CASSPGLAGYTGELFF; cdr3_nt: TGTGCCAGCAGCCCAGGACTAGCGGGATACACCGGGGAGCTGTTTTTT
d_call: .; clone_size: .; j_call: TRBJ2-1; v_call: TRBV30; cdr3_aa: CAWNRESSYNEQFF; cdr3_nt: TGTGCCTGGAACAGAGAGAGCTCCTACAATGAGCAGTTCTTC
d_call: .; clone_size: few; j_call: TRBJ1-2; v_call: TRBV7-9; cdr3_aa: CASSTRSNYGYTF; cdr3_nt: TGTGCCAGCAGCACTAGAAGTAACTATGGCTACACCTTC
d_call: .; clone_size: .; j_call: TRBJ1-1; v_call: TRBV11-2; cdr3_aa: CASSLVPAGEDTEAFF; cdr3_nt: TGTGCCAGCAGCTTAGTCCCGGCAGGGGAAGACACTGAAGCTTTCTTT
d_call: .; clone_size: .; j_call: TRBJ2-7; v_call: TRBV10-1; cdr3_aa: CASSEGWERRYEQYF; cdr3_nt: TGCGCCAGCAGTGAGGGATGGGAGCGGCGCTACGAGCAGTACTTC